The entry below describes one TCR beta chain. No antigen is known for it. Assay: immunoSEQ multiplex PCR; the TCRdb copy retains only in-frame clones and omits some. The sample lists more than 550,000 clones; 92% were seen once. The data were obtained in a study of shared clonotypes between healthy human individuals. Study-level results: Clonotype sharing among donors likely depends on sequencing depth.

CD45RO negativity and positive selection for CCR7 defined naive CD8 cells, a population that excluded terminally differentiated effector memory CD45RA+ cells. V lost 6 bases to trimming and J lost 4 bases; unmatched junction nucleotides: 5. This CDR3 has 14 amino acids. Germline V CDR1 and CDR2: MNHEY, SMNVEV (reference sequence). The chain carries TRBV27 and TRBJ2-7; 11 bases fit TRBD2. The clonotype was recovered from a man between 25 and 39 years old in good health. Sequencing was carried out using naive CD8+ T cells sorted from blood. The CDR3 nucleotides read TGTGCCAGCAGGAGACTAGCGGGGAATTACGAGCAGTACTTC. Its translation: CASRRLAGNYEQYF.